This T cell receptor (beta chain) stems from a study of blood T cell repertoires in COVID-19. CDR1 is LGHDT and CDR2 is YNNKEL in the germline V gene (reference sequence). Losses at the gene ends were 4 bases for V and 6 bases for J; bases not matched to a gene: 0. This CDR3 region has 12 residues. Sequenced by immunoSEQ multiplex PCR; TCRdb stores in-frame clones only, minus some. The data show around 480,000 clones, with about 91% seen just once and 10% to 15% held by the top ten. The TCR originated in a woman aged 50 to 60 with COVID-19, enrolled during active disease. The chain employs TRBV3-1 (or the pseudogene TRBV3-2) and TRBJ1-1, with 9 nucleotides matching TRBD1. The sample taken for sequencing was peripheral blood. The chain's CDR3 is CASSRQGAEAFF. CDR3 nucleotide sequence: TGTGCCAGCAGCCGACAGGGGGCTGAAGCTTTCTTT.